This T cell receptor (beta chain) derives from a study of identical twins. The ends were cut back, 3 bases at V and 5 bases at J, with 13 bases in the middle. This CDR3 has 14 amino acids. CDR1 is SGHAT, CDR2 FQNNGV, per germline. About this clonotype itself: Antigen: not known.

Study-wide findings and caveats: Invariant cells of the MAIT and iNKT types might have partly distorted the zero-insertion analyses. For cord blood, abundant beta clonotypes had fewer insertions, unlike memory repertoires, which showed none.

Template switching created a universal primer site, and the cDNA included unique molecular identifiers. TCRdb reanalysed the 5' RACE reads using MiXCR and keeps one entry per CDR3 protein. The sample holds some 240,000 distinct CDR3 sequences; about 8.3% are singletons and the top ten take roughly 3%. These same data were also listed under a study on yellow fever vaccine responses in identical twins.

Sequenced input: CD8+ T cells sorted from blood. This sequence originates from a woman between 18 and 30 years old in good health. The chain has TRBV11-2 and TRBJ2-5, with unresolved D. CDR3 loop: CASSFLTLMETQYF. DNA for the CDR3: TGTGCCAGCAGCTTCTTGACCCTAATGGAGACCCAGTACTTC.